The 16 T cell receptor beta chains below were found in one sample sequenced in a study of T cells after yellow fever vaccination. Via MiXCR, TCRdb re-called the 5' RACE reads, giving one row per CDR3 protein. Here the sample spans roughly 520,000 distinct CDR3 sequences, about a fifth being singletons. The sequenced sample was PBMCs, obtained around 3 weeks after the first yellow fever vaccination. The receptors stem from a man between 18 and 29 years old who received the YFV17D yellow fever vaccine.

The sample holds a few counts of this clonotype. The rearrangement uses TRBV7-3 and TRBJ1-3; D is unclear. V lost 5 bases, J lost 4 bases, and 9 bases lay in between. Germline V CDR1 and CDR2: SGHTA, FQGTGA. The CDR3 extends over 13 amino acids. The CDR3 bases are TGTGCCAGCAGCCAGGCGGGCGGAAACACCATATATTTT. As protein: CASSQAGGNTIYF.

The chain employs TRBV25-1 and TRBJ2-2, with TRBD1 identical over 7 bases. The CDR3 runs 15 residues. Germline values: CDR1 MGHDK, CDR2 SYGVNS. The V gene end was trimmed by 6 bases and the J gene end by 5 bases; junction bases not matched to a gene: 9. The CDR3 region has the DNA TGTGCCAGCAGCCCCCTGGACAGGCGGACCGGGGAGCTGTTTTTT. Protein sequence: CASSPLDRRTGELFF.

The genes are TRBV5-4 and TRBJ2-5; D may match TRBD1 or TRBD2 (5 bases each). Germline V gene lookup returns CDR1 SGHNT and CDR2 YYREEE (reference sequence). Trimming shortened V by 1 base and J by 7 bases, and 14 bases separated the two germline ends. The CDR3 loop spans 14 amino acids. The CDR3 DNA sequence: TGTGCCAGCAGCTTGAGGGGTGCTAGCTCGACCCAGTACTTC. Translated: CASSLRGASSTQYF.

In its sample, this clonotype was seen a few times. The rearrangement uses TRBV5-5 and TRBJ2-7; 10 bases are shared with TRBD1. Germline values: CDR1 SGHKS, CDR2 YYEKEE (reference sequence). J gave up 1 base and V 7 bases, and 8 bases lay outside the gene matches. CDR3 length: 15 residues. The CDR3 spells CASGRQGAFSYEQYV. Here the CDR3 DNA reads TGTGCCAGCGGTCGACAGGGGGCTTTTTCCTACGAGCAGTACGTC.

The gene calls are TRBV6-1 and TRBJ1-2; no firm D call. There are 18 residues in the CDR3. Per the germline V gene, CDR1 is MNHNS and CDR2 is SASEGT. Trimming stripped 6 bases from V and 6 bases from J, with 29 bases between. This chain's CDR3 is CASRGGPNLPFYGDGYTF. CDR3 nucleotides: TGTGCCAGCAGGGGTGGGCCTAACTTACCTTTTTATGGAGATGGCTACACCTTC.

The chain uses TRBV6-2 or TRBV6-3 and TRBJ2-2; the D gene could be TRBD1 or TRBD2 (6 bases each). CDR1 and CDR2 (germline): MNHEY, SVGEGT. The CDR3 is 17 amino acids. Trimming stripped 6 bases from V and 0 bases from J, with 17 bases between. In DNA form, the CDR3 reads TGTGCCAGCAGCCCCCGAGGGGGGAGTACGAACACCGGGGAGCTGTTTTTT. Protein: CASSPRGGSTNTGELFF.

V gene TRBV18 combines with J gene TRBJ1-1; D might be TRBD1 (6 bases). The V gene lost 2 bases and the J gene lost 5 bases, with 21 bases spanning the gap. The germline gives CDR1 KGHSH, CDR2 LQKENI. The CDR3 totals 17 residues. The CDR3 DNA reads TGTGCCAGCTCACCAATTAGAGGGGAGGGGGGACGAACTGAAGCTTTCTTT. It yields the protein CASSPIRGEGGRTEAFF.

The CDR3 protein is CASSLQHNTEAFF. In DNA form, the CDR3 reads TGTGCCAGCTCACTACAGCACAACACTGAAGCTTTCTTT. V and J are TRBV18 and TRBJ1-1; D is uncertain. Germline CDR1 and CDR2: KGHSH and LQKENI. CDR3 length equals 13 residues. V was clipped by 4 bases and J by 2 bases, with 8 bases between them.

The chain carries TRBV10-1 and TRBJ2-1, with no clear D. V lost 2 bases and J 9 bases, leaving 20 bases between the germline ends. This CDR3 spans 16 amino acids. Germline lookup yields CDR1 WNHNN and CDR2 SYGVQD (reference sequence). The CDR3 DNA follows: TGCGCCAGCAGTGAGCCACAGAGGACCCCAGAAGGTGAGCAGTTCTTC. Protein: CASSEPQRTPEGEQFF.

This clonotype was seen only a few times. The V call is TRBV7-2, the J call TRBJ2-5, with 11 bases aligning to TRBD2. The J segment lost 7 bases and the V segment lost 0 bases, leaving 13 bases of the junction unmatched. This CDR3 region has 18 residues. Per germline, CDR1 SGHTA and CDR2 FQGNSA. DNA for the CDR3: TGTGCCAGCAGCTTAGCGGTTGCTAGCGGGGGGCCGAGGGTGACCCAGTACTTC. Protein sequence: CASSLAVASGGPRVTQYF.

This clonotype was seen only a few times. DNA of the CDR3: TGTGCCAGCAGCAAACAGGGCAATCAGCCCCAGCATTTT. Amino acid sequence: CASSKQGNQPQHF. V gene TRBV5-4 combines with J gene TRBJ1-5, with a possible D match to TRBD1 (5 bases). CDR1 is SGHNT, CDR2 YYREEE, per germline (reference sequence). The CDR3 is 13 residues long. With 4 bases removed from V and 2 bases from J, the gap between germline ends came to 7 bases.

The chain has TRBV3-1 and TRBJ1-3; no definite D call. The CDR3 is made up of 14 amino acids. V shed 1 base and J shed 4 bases, with 8 bases lying between them. CDR1 and CDR2 (germline): LGHDT, YNNKEL (reference sequence). CDR3 DNA sequence: TGTGCCAGCAGCCAAGTTTCCCAAGGAAACACCATATATTTT. Encoded protein: CASSQVSQGNTIYF.

This clonotype showed up many times. At one end the junction does not follow the germline gene, possibly because of a read error. V usage is TRBV5-1 and J usage is TRBJ1-1, with D possibly TRBD1 on 5 matching bases. CDR3 length: 13 residues. Looked up from germline, CDR1 is SGHRS and CDR2 is YFSETQ. CDR3 residues: CASSSTENTEAFF. DNA of the CDR3: TGTGCCAGCAGCTCGACAGAGAACACTGAAGCTTTCTTT.

This clonotype occurred a few times. The rearrangement joins TRBV12-3 or TRBV12-4 to TRBJ2-1, with 7 bases identical to TRBD1. V lost 4 bases, J lost 1 base, and 19 bases stayed unmatched. The CDR3 loop spans 20 amino acids. The CDR3 sequence: CASSSVVYRNRGRSYNEQFF. CDR3 in DNA: TGTGCCAGCAGTTCCGTAGTATATCGTAACAGGGGTAGGTCCTACAATGAGCAGTTCTTC.

This clonotype turned up a few times. The chain joins TRBV7-8 to TRBJ1-1; D remains unclear. Trimming removed 3 bases at V and 0 bases at J, with 14 bases between. The CDR3 has 16 amino acids. The germline V gene has CDR1 SGHVS and CDR2 FQNEAQ. Here the CDR3 reads CASSFGSNGLNTEAFF. The CDR3 DNA sequence: TGTGCCAGCAGCTTTGGTTCTAACGGATTGAACACTGAAGCTTTCTTT. Drawing the rest from reference TRBV7-8 and TRBJ1-1, the complete variable domain is GAGVSQSPRYKVAKRGQDVALRCDPISGHVSLFWYQQALGQGPEFLTYFQNEAQLDKSGLPSDRFFAERPEGSVSTLKIQRTQQEDSAVYLCASSFGSNGLNTEAFFGQGTRLTVV.

This clonotype was detected a few times. The chain carries TRBV12-3 or TRBV12-4 and TRBJ2-1, with 8 nucleotides matching TRBD1. This CDR3 is built from 15 residues. The ends lost 3 bases at V and 6 bases at J; junction bases unmatched: 7. The DNA of the CDR3 is TGTGCCAGCAGTTTGGGAAGGGACAGGTCCAATGAGCAGTTCTTC. As protein: CASSLGRDRSNEQFF.